This TCR beta chain appears in the sequencing data of a study of T cells in Graves' hyperthyroidism and ophthalmopathy. About the research overall: Peripheral blood was acquired at first diagnosis, ahead of any therapy whatsoever. The study, taken as a whole, reports: Researchers found most expanded thyroid clonotypes above 0.001 in blood as well.

The definition of stable Graves' hyperthyroidism was no ophthalmopathy progression within 18 months. What was amplified from RNA transcripts were TCR beta CDR3 regions. With the HTBI primer set, the TCR CDR3 went through a first round of RT-PCR. Via MiXCR, TCRdb re-called the multiplex PCR reads, giving one row per CDR3 protein. The sample holds about 350,000 distinct CDR3 sequences, about 14% seen once. CDR3 length: 16 residues. Deletions cut 0 bases from V and 0 bases from J, with 9 bases between. Germline-derived CDR1 and CDR2 are MNHNS and SASEGT. This clonotype has more than one count but fewer than ten. Its antigen is as yet unknown.

The chain joins TRBV6-1 to TRBJ1-5; tentative D call: TRBD1 (6 bases). The sequence was obtained from a woman aged 30 to 39 with Graves' hyperthyroidism. The specimen was blood. The CDR3 region is CASSEAGGLSNQPQHF. The CDR3 nucleotides are TGTGCCAGCAGTGAAGCCGGGGGGCTTAGCAATCAGCCCCAGCATTTT.